This TCR beta chain is from a study of memory CD4+ T cells and cytomegalovirus serostatus. V gave up 4 bases and J gave up 2 bases; unmatched junction bases: 5. Germline V CDR1 and CDR2: MNHNY, SVGAGI (reference sequence). CDR3 length: 15 amino acids. TCRdb's copy holds only in-frame clones and misses some; the assay was immunoSEQ multiplex PCR. The data show 55,000 to 65,000 clones, around 80% seen once. The sort gate was single viable CD3+CD4+CD8-CD45RO+ cells for memory CD4+ T cells. Total CD4+ T cells were enriched by CD4 positive selection. The sample consisted of memory CD4+ T cells from blood. The sequence was obtained from an adult in good health and CMV-seronegative. The chain joins TRBV6-6 to TRBJ2-7; TRBD2 agrees at 10 bases. CDR3: CASSWVSGGTYEQYF. The CDR3 DNA follows: TGTGCCAGCAGTTGGGTTAGCGGGGGGACCTACGAGCAGTACTTC.